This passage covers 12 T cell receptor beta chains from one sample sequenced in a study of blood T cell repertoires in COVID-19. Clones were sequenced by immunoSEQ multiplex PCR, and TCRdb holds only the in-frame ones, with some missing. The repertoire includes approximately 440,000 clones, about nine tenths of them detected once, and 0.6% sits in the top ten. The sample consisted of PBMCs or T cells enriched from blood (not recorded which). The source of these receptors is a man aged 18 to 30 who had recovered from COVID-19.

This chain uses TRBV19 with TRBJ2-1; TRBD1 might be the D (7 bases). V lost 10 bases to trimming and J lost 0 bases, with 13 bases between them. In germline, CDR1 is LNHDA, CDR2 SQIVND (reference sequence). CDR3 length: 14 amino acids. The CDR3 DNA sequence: TGTGCCATGGGTCAGGGGGGCTCCTACAATGAGCAGTTCTTC. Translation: CAMGQGGSYNEQFF.

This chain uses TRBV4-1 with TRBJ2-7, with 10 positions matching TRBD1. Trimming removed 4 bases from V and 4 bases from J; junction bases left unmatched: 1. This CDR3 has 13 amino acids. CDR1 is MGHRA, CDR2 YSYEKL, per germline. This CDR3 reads CASSRQGAYEQYF. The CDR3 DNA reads TGCGCCAGCAGCCGACAGGGGGCTTACGAGCAGTACTTC.

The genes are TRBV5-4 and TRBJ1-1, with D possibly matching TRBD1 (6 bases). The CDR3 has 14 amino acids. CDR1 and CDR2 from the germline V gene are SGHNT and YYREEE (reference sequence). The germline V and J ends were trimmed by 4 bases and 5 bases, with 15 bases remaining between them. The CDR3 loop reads CASSPPGTPTEAFF. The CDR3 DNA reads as TGTGCCAGCAGCCCCCCCGGGACACCGACTGAAGCTTTCTTT.

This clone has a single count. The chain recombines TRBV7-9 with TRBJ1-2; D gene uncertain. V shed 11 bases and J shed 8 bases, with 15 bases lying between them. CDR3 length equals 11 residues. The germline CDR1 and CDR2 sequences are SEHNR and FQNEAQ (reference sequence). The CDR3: CAFLTASGYTF. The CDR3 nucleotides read TGTGCCTTTTTAACAGCCTCCGGCTACACCTTC.

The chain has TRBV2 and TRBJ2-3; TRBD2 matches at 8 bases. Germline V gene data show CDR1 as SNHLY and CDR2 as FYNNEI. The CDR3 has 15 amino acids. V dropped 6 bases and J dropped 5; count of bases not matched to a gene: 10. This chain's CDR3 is CASSPGAGAKDTQYF. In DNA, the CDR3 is TGTGCCAGCAGCCCGGGAGCGGGAGCCAAAGATACGCAGTATTTT.

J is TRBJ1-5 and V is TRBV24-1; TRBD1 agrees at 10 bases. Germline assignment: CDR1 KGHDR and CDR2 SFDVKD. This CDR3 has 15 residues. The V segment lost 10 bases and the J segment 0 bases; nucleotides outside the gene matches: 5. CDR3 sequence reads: CATGQGGISNQPQHF. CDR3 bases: TGTGCCACTGGACAGGGGGGAATTAGCAATCAGCCCCAGCATTTT.

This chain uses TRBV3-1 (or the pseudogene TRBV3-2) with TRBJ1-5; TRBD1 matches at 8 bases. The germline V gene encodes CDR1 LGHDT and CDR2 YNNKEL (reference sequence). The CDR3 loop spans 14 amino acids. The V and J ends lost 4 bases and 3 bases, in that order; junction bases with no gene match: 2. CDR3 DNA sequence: TGTGCCAGCAGCCCGACAGGGGACAATCAGCCCCAGCATTTT. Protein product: CASSPTGDNQPQHF.

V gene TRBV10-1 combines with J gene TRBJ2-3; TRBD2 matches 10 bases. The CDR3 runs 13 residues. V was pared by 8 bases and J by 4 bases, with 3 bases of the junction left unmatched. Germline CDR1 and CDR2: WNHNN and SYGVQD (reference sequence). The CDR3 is CASGAGGADTQYF. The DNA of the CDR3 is TGCGCCAGCGGAGCGGGAGGGGCAGATACGCAGTATTTT.

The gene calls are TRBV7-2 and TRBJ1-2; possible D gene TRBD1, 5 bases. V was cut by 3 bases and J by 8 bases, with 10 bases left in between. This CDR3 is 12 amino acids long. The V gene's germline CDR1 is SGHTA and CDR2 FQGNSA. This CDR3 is CASSFRAAGYTF. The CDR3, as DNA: TGTGCCAGCAGCTTCAGGGCGGCCGGCTACACCTTC.

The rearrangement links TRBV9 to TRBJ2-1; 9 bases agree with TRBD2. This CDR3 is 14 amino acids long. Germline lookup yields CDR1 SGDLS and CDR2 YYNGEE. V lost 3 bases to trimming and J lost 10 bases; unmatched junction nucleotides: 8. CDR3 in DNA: TGTGCCAGCAGCGGGATAGCGGGAGTACGCGAGCAGTTCTTC. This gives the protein CASSGIAGVREQFF.

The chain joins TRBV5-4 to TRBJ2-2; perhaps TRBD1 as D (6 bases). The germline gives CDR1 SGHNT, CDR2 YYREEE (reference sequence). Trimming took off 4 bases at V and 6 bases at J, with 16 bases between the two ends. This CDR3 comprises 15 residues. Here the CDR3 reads CASSRAQGVAGELFF. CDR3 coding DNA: TGTGCCAGCAGCCGCGCACAGGGTGTTGCCGGGGAGCTGTTTTTT.

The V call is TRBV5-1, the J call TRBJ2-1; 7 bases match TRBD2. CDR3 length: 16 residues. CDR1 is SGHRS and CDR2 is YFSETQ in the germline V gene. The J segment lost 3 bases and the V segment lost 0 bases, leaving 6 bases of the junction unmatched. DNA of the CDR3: TGCGCCAGCAGCTTGGCGGCTAGCGGAGGCTACAATGAGCAGTTCTTC. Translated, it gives CASSLAASGGYNEQFF.